This T cell receptor (beta chain) was sequenced in a study of shared clonotypes between healthy human individuals. Study results and limitations: Non-shared clonotypes had lower generation probabilities than those shared by all four donors.

This clone was seen a single time. The antigen remains unidentified. Germline values: CDR1 MNHEY, CDR2 SVGAGI. CDR3 size: 14 residues. The V and J ends lost 11 bases and 0 bases respectively, with 13 bases between them. As handled by the study authors: Filtering differed because ImmunoSEQ produced junction-only sequences that carried no quality scores. The repertoire was sequenced with immunoSEQ multiplex PCR; TCRdb's copy has only in-frame clones and lacks some. V and J calls plus clone size are reproduced from that table; the DNA served to infer D and trimming. This table has around 2,000,000 clones, 85% to 95% appearing once.

The receptor's source is a man aged 18 to 29 in good health. The chain combines TRBV6-5 with TRBJ2-2; D possibly matches TRBD1 or TRBD2 (5 bases each). Sequences were obtained from naive CD4+ T cells sorted from blood. As for subset: CD45RA+ positively selected. CDR3 sequence (DNA): TGTGCCGCCACCGGGACGCCGAACACCGGGGAGCTGTTTTTT. It is translated as CAATGTPNTGELFF.